This T cell receptor beta chain emerged from a study of blood T cell repertoires in COVID-19 (dated by TCRdb to 2018 to 2020). Regarding the complete study: ImmuneRACE Cohort 3 recovered participants were defined by two consecutive negative NP/OP PCR tests, healthcare professional clearance, or symptom resolution. The sample metadata nearly always contained a de-identified subject ID, COVID-19 status, age in years and sex. Samples came from the ongoing ImmuneRACE study (first 160 participants) plus 1,254 subjects from 6 global collaborators. The prospective study material was composed of cDNA or gDNA derived from T cells, B-cell-depleted T cells, or PBMCs. The dataset comprised deeply sampled blood TCRbeta repertoires from subjects exposed to, actively infected with, or recovered from COVID-19. The repertoires were made available in a free public database intended to serve as a resource for research on the immune response to SARS-CoV-2. The collaborator samples originated in the United States, Italy and Spain and spanned the acute and convalescent phases of COVID-19. Where available, HLA class I and class II types were taken from metadata supplied by the sample provider and were not determined by assay-based typing. Study-level results and caveats: Clinical and demographic metadata were provided uncurated, with the amount varying by source and participant.

TCRbeta CDR3 regions were amplified from genomic DNA using the immunoSEQ Assay, a bias-controlled multiplex PCR. The authors processed their data as follows. Within the assay, amplification of reference gene primers was used to estimate how many nucleated cells each sample contained. To quantify the absolute abundance of each unique TCRbeta CDR3 rearrangement, sequence reads were collapsed and filtered. For each sample, productive Simpson clonality was calculated by taking the square root of Simpson's diversity index across productive rearrangements. This immuneACCESS table, as held by TCRdb, lists in-frame sequences with V and J called but not all clones. Of the missing ones, under half trace to an unresolved V gene in checked studies; the others have no known cause. V and J calls and clone size are copied from that table; D and trimming were computed from the DNA. This sample comprises approximately 140,000 clones, over 75% of them detected only once. The ten largest clones add up to 3.9% of the sample.

The CDR3 numbers 12 residues from cysteine through phenylalanine. Only CDR3 DNA remains: 36 bases, in frame from the first base. V is clipped by 6 bases and J by 4 bases, and the sequence between their germline boundaries is 6 bases long. CDR1 is given as SGHAT and CDR2 as FQNNGV, both from the germline V gene. Comment on this clone: Its specific antigen is unknown. Base-call qualities are not available, and no considerably larger clone is one nucleotide away.

Participants in the prospective study were enrolled through a virtual design, were aged roughly 18 to 100 years, and lived in 20 to 30 United States geographic areas. In the prospective study, cohorts were assigned on the basis of participant-reported clinical history obtained from a screening survey and a study questionnaire. Each participant in the prospective study had whole blood, serum and a nasopharyngeal or oropharyngeal swab collected by mobile phlebotomists. Additional blood draws and questionnaires over an approximately 2-month period could optionally be provided by prospective study participants. Before DNA extraction, blood samples from the prospective study were shipped at room temperature or frozen.

This chain is built from TRBV11-2 and TRBJ2-2; confidence is insufficient to name the D gene. The clonotype originates from a man aged 45-60 years in a cohort exposed to, infected with or recovered from COVID-19 (not recorded which). The material sequenced was PBMCs or T cells enriched from blood (not recorded which). CDR3 protein: CASSFITGELFF. The DNA reads TGTGCCAGCAGTTTCATCACCGGGGAGCTGTTTTTT.